This is a list of T cell receptor beta chains from one sample in a study of OX40 agonist ivuxolimab in advanced cancers. The repertoire was sequenced with immunoSEQ multiplex PCR; TCRdb's copy has only in-frame clones and lacks some. Altogether about 40,000 clones are present, 88% being singletons, with the ten largest covering under 15%. Specimen: CD4+ or CD8+ T cells sorted from blood, collected in a trial of the OX40 agonist ivuxolimab. All receptors derive from an adult with an advanced solid tumor such as melanoma, head and neck, liver or kidney cancer. The CDR3 runs from the conserved cysteine through the conserved F or W. Clone sizes are given selectively: once, few, many, or a class where the clone is expanded.

v_call	clone_size	j_call	cdr3_aa
TRBV6-5	-	TRBJ2-7	CASSPEVAGEQYF
TRBV25-1	few	TRBJ2-2	CASSESRELFF
TRBV15	-	TRBJ2-5	CATSGRDRDGTQYF
TRBV27	-	TRBJ2-1	CASTKGASGYNEQFF
TRBV4-1	-	TRBJ2-1	CASSRVPGLAGNEQFF
TRBV27	-	TRBJ2-2	CASREDTGELFF
TRBV9	-	TRBJ1-1	CASSKGQSTEAFF
TRBV5-1	-	TRBJ1-2	CASSLALPYGYTF
TRBV9	-	TRBJ2-1	CASSVSGLWGLREQFF
TRBV2	-	TRBJ1-1	CASSESKDRGRNTEAFF
TRBV12-5	-	TRBJ2-3	CASAIQGTTDTQYF
TRBV5-4	-	TRBJ1-5	CASSLGGTIVSNQPQHF
TRBV5-1	-	TRBJ1-5	CASSLGGSPNQPQHF
TRBV5-1	-	TRBJ1-1	CASTLTGQPFYTEAFF
TRBV27	-	TRBJ2-7	CASSWEGTYEQYF
TRBV7-8	-	TRBJ2-3	CASSLSRPSSTDTQYF
TRBV7-9	once	TRBJ2-7	CASSPRVTYEQYF